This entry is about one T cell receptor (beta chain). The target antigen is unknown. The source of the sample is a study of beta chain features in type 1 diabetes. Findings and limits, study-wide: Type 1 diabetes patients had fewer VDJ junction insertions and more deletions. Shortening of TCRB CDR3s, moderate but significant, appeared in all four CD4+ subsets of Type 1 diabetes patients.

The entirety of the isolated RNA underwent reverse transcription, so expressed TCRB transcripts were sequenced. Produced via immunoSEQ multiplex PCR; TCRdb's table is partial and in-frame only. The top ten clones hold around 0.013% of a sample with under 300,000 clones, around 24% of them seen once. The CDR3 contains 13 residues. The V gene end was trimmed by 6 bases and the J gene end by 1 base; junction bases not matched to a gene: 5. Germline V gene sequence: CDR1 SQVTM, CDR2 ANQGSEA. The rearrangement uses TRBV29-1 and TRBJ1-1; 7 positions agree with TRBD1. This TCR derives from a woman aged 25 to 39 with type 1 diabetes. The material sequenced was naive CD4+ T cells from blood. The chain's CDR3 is CSVAGQRNTEAFF. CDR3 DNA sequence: TGCAGCGTGGCGGGACAGAGGAACACTGAAGCTTTCTTT.